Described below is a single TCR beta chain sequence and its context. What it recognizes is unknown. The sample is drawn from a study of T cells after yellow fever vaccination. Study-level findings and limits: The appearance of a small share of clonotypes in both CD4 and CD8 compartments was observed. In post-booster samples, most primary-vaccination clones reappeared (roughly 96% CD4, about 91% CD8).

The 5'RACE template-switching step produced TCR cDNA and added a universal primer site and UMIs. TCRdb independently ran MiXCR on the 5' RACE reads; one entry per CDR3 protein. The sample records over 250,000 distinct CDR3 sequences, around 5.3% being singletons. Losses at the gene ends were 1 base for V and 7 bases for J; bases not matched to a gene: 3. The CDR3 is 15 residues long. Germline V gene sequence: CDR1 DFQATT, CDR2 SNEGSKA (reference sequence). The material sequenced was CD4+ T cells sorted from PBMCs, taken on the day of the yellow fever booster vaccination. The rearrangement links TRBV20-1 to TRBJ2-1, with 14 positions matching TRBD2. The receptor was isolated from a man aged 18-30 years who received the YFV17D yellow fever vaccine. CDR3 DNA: TGCAGTGCTAGAGGAGGACTAGCGGGGGGAAATGAGCAGTTCTTC. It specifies CSARGGLAGGNEQFF.